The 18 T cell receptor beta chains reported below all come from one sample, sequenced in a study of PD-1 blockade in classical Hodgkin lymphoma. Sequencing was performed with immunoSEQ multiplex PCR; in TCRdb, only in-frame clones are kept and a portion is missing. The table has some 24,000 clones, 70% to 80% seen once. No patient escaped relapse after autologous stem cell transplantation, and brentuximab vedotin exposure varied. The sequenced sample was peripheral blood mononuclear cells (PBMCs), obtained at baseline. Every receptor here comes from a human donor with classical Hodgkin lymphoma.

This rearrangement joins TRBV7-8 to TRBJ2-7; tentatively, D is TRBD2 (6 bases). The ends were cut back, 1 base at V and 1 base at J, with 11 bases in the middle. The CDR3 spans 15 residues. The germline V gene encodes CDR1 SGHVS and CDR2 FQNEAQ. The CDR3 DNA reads TGTGCCAGCAGCTTAGGCGGGACGGCTTCCTACGAGCAGTACTTC. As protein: CASSLGGTASYEQYF.

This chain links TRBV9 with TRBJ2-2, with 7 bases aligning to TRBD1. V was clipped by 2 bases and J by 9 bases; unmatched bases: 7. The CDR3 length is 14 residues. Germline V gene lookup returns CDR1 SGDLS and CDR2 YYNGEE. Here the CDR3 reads CASSVLDRPRELFF. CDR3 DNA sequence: TGTGCCAGCAGCGTTTTGGACAGGCCCCGGGAGCTGTTTTTT. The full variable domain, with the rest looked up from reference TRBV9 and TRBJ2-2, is DSGVTQTPKHLITATGQRVTLRCSPRSGDLSVYWYQQSLDQGLQFLIQYYNGEERAKGNILERFSAQQFPDLHSELNLSSLELGDSALYFCASSVLDRPRELFFGEGSRLTVL.

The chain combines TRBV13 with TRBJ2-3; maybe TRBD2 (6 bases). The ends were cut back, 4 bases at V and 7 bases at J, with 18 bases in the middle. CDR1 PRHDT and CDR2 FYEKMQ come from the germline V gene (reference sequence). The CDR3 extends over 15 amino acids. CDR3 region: CASSSRDSESNTQYF. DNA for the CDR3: TGTGCCAGCAGCTCCCGGGACTCGGAATCAAATACGCAGTATTTT.

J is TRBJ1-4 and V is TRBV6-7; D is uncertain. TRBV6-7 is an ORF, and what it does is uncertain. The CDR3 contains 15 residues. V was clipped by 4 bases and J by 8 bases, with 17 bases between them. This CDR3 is CASSLTKQTREKLFF. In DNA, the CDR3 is TGTGCCAGCAGTTTGACGAAACAGACCAGAGAAAAACTGTTTTTT.

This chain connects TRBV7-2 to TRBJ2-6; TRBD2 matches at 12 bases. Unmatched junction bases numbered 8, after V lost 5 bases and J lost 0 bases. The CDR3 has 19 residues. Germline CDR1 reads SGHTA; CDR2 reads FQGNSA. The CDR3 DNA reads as TGTGCCAGCAGCAAAGGACTAGCGGGGCTAAGCTCTGGGGCCAACGTCCTGACTTTC. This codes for CASSKGLAGLSSGANVLTF.

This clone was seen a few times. This CDR3 is CASRYRGQQETQYF. CDR3 DNA sequence: TGTGCCAGCAGATACAGGGGGCAACAAGAGACCCAGTACTTC. The chain employs TRBV2 and TRBJ2-5; TRBD1 matches at 9 bases. Per germline, CDR1 SNHLY and CDR2 FYNNEI. The CDR3 is 14 amino acids. V shed 6 bases and J 2 bases; nucleotides not matched to a gene: 4.

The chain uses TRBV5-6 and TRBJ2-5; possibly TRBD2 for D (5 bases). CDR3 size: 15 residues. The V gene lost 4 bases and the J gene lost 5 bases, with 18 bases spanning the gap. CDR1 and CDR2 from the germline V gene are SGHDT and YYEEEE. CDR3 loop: CASSPGKTVPETQYF. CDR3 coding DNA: TGTGCCAGCAGCCCCGGGAAGACGGTCCCGGAGACCCAGTACTTC. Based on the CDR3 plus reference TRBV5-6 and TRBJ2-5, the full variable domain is DAGVTQSPTHLIKTRGQQVTLRCSPKSGHDTVSWYQQALGQGPQFIFQYYEEEERQRGNFPDRFSGHQFPNYSSELNVNALLLGDSALYLCASSPGKTVPETQYFGPGTRLLVL.

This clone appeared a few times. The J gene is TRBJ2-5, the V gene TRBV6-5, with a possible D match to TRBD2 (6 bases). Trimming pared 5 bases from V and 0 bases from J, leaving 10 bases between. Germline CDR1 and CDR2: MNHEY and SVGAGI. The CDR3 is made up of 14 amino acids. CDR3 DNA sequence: TGTGCCAGCAGTCCCCCGGGAGACCAAGAGACCCAGTACTTC. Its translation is CASSPPGDQETQYF.

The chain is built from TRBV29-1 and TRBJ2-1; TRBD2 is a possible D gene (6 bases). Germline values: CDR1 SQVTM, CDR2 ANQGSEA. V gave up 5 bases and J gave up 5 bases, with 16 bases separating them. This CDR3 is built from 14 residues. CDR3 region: CSVPGLRINNEQFF. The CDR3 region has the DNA TGCAGCGTTCCGGGACTCCGAATTAACAATGAGCAGTTCTTC.

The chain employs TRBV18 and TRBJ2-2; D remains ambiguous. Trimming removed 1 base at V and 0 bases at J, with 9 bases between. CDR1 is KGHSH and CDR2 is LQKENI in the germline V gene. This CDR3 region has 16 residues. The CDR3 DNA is TGTGCCAGCTCACCACTCCCGGCAGCGAACACCGGGGAGCTGTTTTTT. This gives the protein CASSPLPAANTGELFF. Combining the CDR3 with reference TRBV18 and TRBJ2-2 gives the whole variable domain NAGVMQNPRHLVRRRGQEARLRCSPMKGHSHVYWYRQLPEEGLKFMVYLQKENIIDESGMPKERFSAEFPKEGPSILRIQQVVRGDSAAYFCASSPLPAANTGELFFGEGSRLTVL.

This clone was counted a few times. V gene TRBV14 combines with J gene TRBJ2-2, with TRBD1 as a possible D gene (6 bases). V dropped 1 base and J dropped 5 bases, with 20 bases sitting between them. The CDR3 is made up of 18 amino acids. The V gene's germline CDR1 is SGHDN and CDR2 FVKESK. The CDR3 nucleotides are TGTGCCAGCAGCCAAGGGATCCAGGGGCGGCTGGGAACCGGGGAGCTGTTTTTT. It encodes CASSQGIQGRLGTGELFF. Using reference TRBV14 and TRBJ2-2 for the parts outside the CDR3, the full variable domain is EAGVTQFPSHSVIEKGQTVTLRCDPISGHDNLYWYRRVMGKEIKFLLHFVKESKQDESGMPNNRFLAERTGGTYSTLKVQPAELEDSGVYFCASSQGIQGRLGTGELFFGEGSRLTVL.

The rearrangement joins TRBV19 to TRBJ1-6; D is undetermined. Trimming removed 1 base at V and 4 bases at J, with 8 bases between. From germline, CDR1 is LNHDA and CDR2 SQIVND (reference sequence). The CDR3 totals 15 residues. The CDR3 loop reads CASSIGQAYNSPLHF. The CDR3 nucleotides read TGTGCCAGTAGTATAGGTCAGGCGTATAATTCACCCCTCCACTTT. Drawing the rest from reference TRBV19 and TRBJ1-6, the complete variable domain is DGGITQSPKYLFRKEGQNVTLSCEQNLNHDAMYWYRQDPGQGLRLIYYSQIVNDFQKGDIAEGYSVSREKKESFPLTVTSAQKNPTAFYLCASSIGQAYNSPLHFGNGTRLTVT.

The CDR3 nucleotides are TGTGCCAGCAGCCCTGGTAACACCGGGGAGCTGTTTTTT. Protein: CASSPGNTGELFF. The rearrangement uses TRBV7-3 and TRBJ2-2; D is uncertain. Trimming took off 5 bases at V and 2 bases at J, with 6 bases between the two ends. The CDR3 consists of 13 residues. Germline loops: CDR1 SGHTA, CDR2 FQGTGA.

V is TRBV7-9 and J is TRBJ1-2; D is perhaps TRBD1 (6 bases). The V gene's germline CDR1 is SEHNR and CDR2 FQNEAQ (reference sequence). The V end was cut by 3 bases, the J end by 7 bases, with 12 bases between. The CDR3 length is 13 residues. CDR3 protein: CASSFEQGFGYTF. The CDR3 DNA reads TGTGCCAGCAGCTTCGAGCAGGGGTTTGGCTACACCTTC.

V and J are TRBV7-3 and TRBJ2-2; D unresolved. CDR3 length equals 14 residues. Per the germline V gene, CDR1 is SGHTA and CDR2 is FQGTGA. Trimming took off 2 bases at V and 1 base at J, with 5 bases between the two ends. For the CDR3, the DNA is TGTGCCAGCAGCTTACCGATGAACACCGGGGAGCTGTTTTTT. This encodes CASSLPMNTGELFF. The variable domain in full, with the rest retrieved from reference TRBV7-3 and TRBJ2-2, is GAGVSQTPSNKVTEKGKYVELRCDPISGHTALYWYRQSLGQGPEFLIYFQGTGAADDSGLPNDRFFAVRPEGSVSTLKIQRTERGDSAVYLCASSLPMNTGELFFGEGSRLTVL.

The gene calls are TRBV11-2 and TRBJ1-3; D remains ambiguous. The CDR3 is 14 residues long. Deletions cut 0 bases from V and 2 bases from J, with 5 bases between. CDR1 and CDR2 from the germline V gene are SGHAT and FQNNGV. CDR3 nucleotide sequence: TGTGCCAGCAGCTTAGACTGGGCTGGAAACACCATATATTTT. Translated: CASSLDWAGNTIYF.

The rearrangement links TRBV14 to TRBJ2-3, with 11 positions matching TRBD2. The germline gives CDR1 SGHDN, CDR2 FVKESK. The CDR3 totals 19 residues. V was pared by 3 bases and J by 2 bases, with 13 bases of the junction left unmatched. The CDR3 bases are TGTGCCAGCAGCCACAACCGGGGTCTAGCGGGGGGATCCACAGATACGCAGTATTTT. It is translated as CASSHNRGLAGGSTDTQYF. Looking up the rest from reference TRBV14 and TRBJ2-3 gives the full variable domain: EAGVTQFPSHSVIEKGQTVTLRCDPISGHDNLYWYRRVMGKEIKFLLHFVKESKQDESGMPNNRFLAERTGGTYSTLKVQPAELEDSGVYFCASSHNRGLAGGSTDTQYFGPGTRLTVL.

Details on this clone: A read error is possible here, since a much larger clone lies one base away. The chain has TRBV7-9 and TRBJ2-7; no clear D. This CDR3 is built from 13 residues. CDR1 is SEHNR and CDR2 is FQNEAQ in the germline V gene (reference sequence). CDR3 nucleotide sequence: TGTACCAGCAGCTTAAGCTTCTCCTACGAGCAGTACTTC. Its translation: CTSSLSFSYEQYF.